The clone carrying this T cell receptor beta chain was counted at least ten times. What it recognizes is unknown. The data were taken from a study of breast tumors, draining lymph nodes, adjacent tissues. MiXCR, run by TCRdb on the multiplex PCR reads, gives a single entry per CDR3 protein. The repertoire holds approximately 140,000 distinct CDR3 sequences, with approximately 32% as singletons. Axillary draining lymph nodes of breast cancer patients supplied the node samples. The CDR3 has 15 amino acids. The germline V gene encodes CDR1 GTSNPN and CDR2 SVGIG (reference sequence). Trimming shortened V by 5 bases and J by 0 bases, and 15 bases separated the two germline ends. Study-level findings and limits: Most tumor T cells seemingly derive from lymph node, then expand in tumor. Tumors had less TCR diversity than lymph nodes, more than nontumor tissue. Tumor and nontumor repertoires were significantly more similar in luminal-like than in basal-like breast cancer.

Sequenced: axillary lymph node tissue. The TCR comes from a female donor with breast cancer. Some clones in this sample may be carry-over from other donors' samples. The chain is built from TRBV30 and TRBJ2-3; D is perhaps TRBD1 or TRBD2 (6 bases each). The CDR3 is CAWSKGGTSTDTQYF. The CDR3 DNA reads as TGTGCCTGGTCCAAGGGGGGTACTAGCACAGATACGCAGTATTTT.